This T cell receptor (beta chain) was sequenced for a study of T cells in Graves' hyperthyroidism and ophthalmopathy. This clonotype was seen at least ten times. What it recognizes is unknown. CDR3 size: 14 residues. Germline CDR1 and CDR2: SGHRS and YFSETQ. V was clipped by 5 bases and J by 2 bases, with 14 bases between them. Over 18 months, lack of ophthalmopathy progression marked Graves' hyperthyroidism as stable. Study results and caveats: Peripheral blood also featured most of the thyroid clonotypes expanded above 0.001.

The source material, RNA transcripts, was used to amplify TCR beta CDR3 regions. The TCR CDR3 first-round RT-PCR relied on the HTBI primer set. TCRdb used MiXCR to reprocess the multiplex PCR reads, holding one entry per CDR3 protein. The sample holds 600,000 to 750,000 distinct CDR3 sequences, 17% seen once. Sequencing was done on a sample of blood. This TCR was recovered from a man aged 45-65 years with Graves' hyperthyroidism. V usage is TRBV5-1 and J usage is TRBJ2-7; weak D call: TRBD1 (6 bases). The CDR3 spells CASRWTAKAYEQYF. The DNA of the CDR3 is TGCGCCAGCAGGTGGACAGCGAAGGCCTACGAGCAGTACTTC. Filled out from reference TRBV5-1 and TRBJ2-7, the complete variable domain reads KAGVTQTPRYLIKTRGQQVTLSCSPISGHRSVSWYQQTPGQGLQFLFEYFSETQRNKGNFPGRFSGRQFSNSRSEMNVSTLELGDSALYLCASRWTAKAYEQYFGPGTRLTVT.